A single sample is the source of the 20 T cell receptor beta chains below, sequenced in a study of CD8 T cells in Susac syndrome. RNA in amounts of roughly 0.5 to 1 ug was reverse transcribed with random hexamers. TCRdb redid the calling of the immunoSEQ multiplex PCR reads with MiXCR, one entry per CDR3 protein. The sample holds approximately 180,000 distinct CDR3 sequences, nearly 97% seen once. Sequenced input: CD4+ T cells from PBMCs. Receptor source: a human donor with multiple sclerosis.

This clonotype was picked up one time. A read error may account for a junction end that differs from germline. V and J are TRBV30 and TRBJ1-4; no clear D gene. Germline values: CDR1 GTSNPN, CDR2 SVGIG (reference sequence). The CDR3 extends over 14 amino acids. The CDR3 bases are TGCGCCTTCTCTTGGGGAGCAACTAATGAAAAACTGTTTTTT. Translation gives CAFSWGATNEKLFF.

The chain has TRBV20-1 and TRBJ1-2; 8 bases map to TRBD1. V shed 6 bases and J 4 bases; nucleotides not matched to a gene: 4. CDR1 is DFQATT, CDR2 SNEGSKA, per germline (reference sequence). This CDR3 spans 12 amino acids. The CDR3 spells CSAPDRGYGYTF. The CDR3 nucleotides read TGCAGTGCCCCCGACAGGGGCTATGGCTACACCTTC.

A single count supports this clonotype. The genes are TRBV6-6 and TRBJ1-2, with D possibly being TRBD1 (5 bases). The V gene's germline CDR1 is MNHNY and CDR2 SVGAGI (reference sequence). With 8 bases removed from V and 3 bases from J, the gap between germline ends came to 10 bases. The CDR3 runs to 12 residues. The CDR3 sequence is CASQTGYYGYTF. CDR3 DNA sequence: TGTGCCAGCCAAACAGGCTACTATGGCTACACCTTC.

The J gene is TRBJ1-3, the V gene TRBV29-1; unclear D gene. Germline loops: CDR1 SQVTM, CDR2 ANQGSEA. The V and J ends lost 6 bases and 11 bases respectively, with 14 bases between them. The CDR3 covers 11 residues. CDR3 amino acids: CSVEIPGAIYF. DNA of the CDR3: TGCAGCGTAGAGATTCCCGGGGCCATATATTTT.

This rearrangement joins TRBV18 to TRBJ1-6; 7 nucleotides line up with TRBD1. The germline V gene has CDR1 KGHSH and CDR2 LQKENI. The junction had 11 bases not matched to a gene; V was cut back by 3 bases and J by 3 bases. CDR3 length: 18 amino acids. This chain's CDR3 is CASSPRRQGDIYNSPLHF. In DNA, the CDR3 is TGTGCCAGCTCACCGAGGAGACAGGGAGATATCTATAATTCACCCCTCCACTTT. Variable domain in full (rest from reference TRBV18 and TRBJ1-6): NAGVMQNPRHLVRRRGQEARLRCSPMKGHSHVYWYRQLPEEGLKFMVYLQKENIIDESGMPKERFSAEFPKEGPSILRIQQVVRGDSAAYFCASSPRRQGDIYNSPLHFGNGTRLTVT.

Only one count was recorded for this clonotype. The chain couples TRBV5-1 to TRBJ2-7; 9 bases are shared with TRBD1. The germline CDR1 and CDR2 sequences are SGHRS and YFSETQ. Trimming took 2 bases from V and 2 from J; bases not matched to a gene: 5. There are 15 residues in the CDR3. DNA of the CDR3: TGCGCCAGCAGCTTCCTCACAGGGGGCACCTACGAGCAGTACTTC. Translation gives CASSFLTGGTYEQYF.

The chain is built from TRBV24-1 and TRBJ1-1; D may be TRBD1 (6 bases). Trimming shortened V by 3 bases and J by 4 bases, and 17 bases separated the two germline ends. Looked up from germline, CDR1 is KGHDR and CDR2 is SFDVKD. The CDR3 covers 16 residues. The CDR3 bases are TGTGCCACCAGTGATCAACCGGGGGGGCCTACCACTGAAGCTTTCTTT. Its translation is CATSDQPGGPTTEAFF.

The chain is built from TRBV19 and TRBJ1-1; D gene ambiguous. Deletions cut 2 bases from V and 7 bases from J, with 14 bases between. In germline, CDR1 is LNHDA, CDR2 SQIVND (reference sequence). The CDR3 contains 14 residues. This chain's CDR3 is CASSIRRGSLEAFF. The DNA of the CDR3 is TGTGCCAGTAGTATACGTCGTGGCAGCCTTGAAGCTTTCTTT.

The genes are TRBV4-1 and TRBJ1-2, with 8 bases identical to TRBD1. The V gene's germline CDR1 is MGHRA and CDR2 YSYEKL. V gave up 3 bases and J gave up 0 bases; unmatched junction bases: 9. The CDR3 has 17 amino acids. The CDR3 sequence: CASSQGTGQLANYGYTF. The CDR3 DNA is TGCGCCAGCAGCCAGGGGACAGGCCAACTAGCTAACTATGGCTACACCTTC.

This chain links TRBV30 with TRBJ2-7; maybe TRBD2 (6 bases). The CDR3 extends over 14 amino acids. The V and J ends lost 6 bases and 4 bases respectively, with 19 bases between them. Germline assignment: CDR1 GTSNPN and CDR2 SVGIG (reference sequence). The CDR3 DNA is TGTGCCTGCGTGCGGGGAGGATCGGGATACGAGCAGTACTTC. Amino acids: CACVRGGSGYEQYF.

CDR3 region: CASSEGVGNSPLHF. The CDR3 DNA reads TGTGCCAGCAGTGAAGGCGTGGGGAATTCACCCCTCCACTTT. J is TRBJ1-6 and V is TRBV25-1, with D unclear. CDR1 is MGHDK and CDR2 is SYGVNS in the germline V gene. This CDR3 comprises 14 residues. Trimming took off 2 bases at V and 7 bases at J, with 9 bases between the two ends. The full variable domain, in which reference TRBV25-1 and TRBJ1-6 provide the parts outside the CDR3, is EADIYQTPRYLVIGTGKKITLECSQTMGHDKMYWYQQDPGMELHLIHYSYGVNSTEKGDLSSESTVSRIRTEHFPLTLESARPSHTSQYLCASSEGVGNSPLHFGNGTRLTVT.

The chain carries TRBV28 and TRBJ1-2; D ambiguous. The CDR3 has 14 residues. V lost 4 bases and J 4 bases, leaving 13 bases between the germline ends. Germline CDR1 and CDR2: MDHEN and SYDVKM. The CDR3 reads CASSSRVGGYGYTF. The CDR3 DNA reads TGTGCCAGCAGTTCCCGGGTCGGTGGCTATGGCTACACCTTC.

The V and J genes are TRBV3-1 and TRBJ1-1, with D unresolved. V shed 0 bases and J shed 1 base, with 9 bases lying between them. The CDR3 runs 15 residues. Germline values: CDR1 LGHDT, CDR2 YNNKEL (reference sequence). The CDR3 sequence is CASSQESWENTEAFF. The CDR3 DNA reads TGTGCCAGCAGCCAAGAGAGTTGGGAGAACACTGAAGCTTTCTTT.

V is TRBV18 and J is TRBJ2-1, with TRBD1 matching 9 bases. Per germline, CDR1 KGHSH and CDR2 LQKENI. V shed 5 bases and J 3 bases; nucleotides not matched to a gene: 2. The CDR3 is made up of 14 amino acids. The CDR3 nucleotides read TGTGCCAGCTCAGGGACAGGGCTCTACAATGAGCAGTTCTTC. It codes for CASSGTGLYNEQFF. Drawing the rest from reference TRBV18 and TRBJ2-1, the complete variable domain is NAGVMQNPRHLVRRRGQEARLRCSPMKGHSHVYWYRQLPEEGLKFMVYLQKENIIDESGMPKERFSAEFPKEGPSILRIQQVVRGDSAAYFCASSGTGLYNEQFFGPGTRLTVL.

This clonotype was recorded only once. The rearrangement joins TRBV4-1 to TRBJ1-1; D gene uncertain. The germline gives CDR1 MGHRA, CDR2 YSYEKL. The CDR3 contains 17 residues. The germline V and J ends were trimmed by 1 base and 1 base, with 16 bases remaining between them. The CDR3, as DNA: TGCGCCAGCAGCCAAGTAGTTCCCCGATGGAGGAACACTGAAGCTTTCTTT. It specifies CASSQVVPRWRNTEAFF.

The chain uses TRBV10-3 and TRBJ1-1; D call uncertain. CDR1 and CDR2 from the germline V gene are ENHRY and SYGVKD. This CDR3 comprises 12 residues. V was shortened by 0 bases and J by 5 bases, with 4 bases between the two germline ends. The CDR3 sequence is CAISESLTEAFF. In DNA form, the CDR3 reads TGTGCCATCAGTGAGTCGTTGACTGAAGCTTTCTTT.

This rearrangement joins TRBV7-8 to TRBJ2-5, with D possibly matching TRBD2 (6 bases). Trimming stripped 5 bases from V and 5 bases from J, with 18 bases between. This CDR3 has 15 residues. The germline V gene has CDR1 SGHVS and CDR2 FQNEAQ. DNA for the CDR3: TGTGCCAGCAGCCATTCTCCCGTCGCGGGGGAGACCCAGTACTTC. Translation gives CASSHSPVAGETQYF.

V is TRBV18 and J is TRBJ2-6; 7 nucleotides align to TRBD1. This CDR3 has 19 amino acids. Trimming at V came to 1 base and at J to 1 base, leaving 10 bases not matched to a gene. In germline, CDR1 is KGHSH, CDR2 LQKENI. The CDR3 loop reads CASSPLRQGSNSGANVLTF. CDR3 DNA: TGTGCCAGCTCACCACTCCGACAGGGTAGTAATTCTGGGGCCAACGTCCTGACTTTC.

V gene TRBV28 combines with J gene TRBJ2-5; 8 bases align to TRBD1. V trimming: 4 bases; J trimming: 9 bases; junction bases outside the gene matches: 13. The CDR3 has 15 amino acids. Germline assignment: CDR1 MDHEN and CDR2 SYDVKM. This CDR3 is CASSSGQDLVAPQYF. CDR3 in DNA: TGTGCCAGCAGTTCGGGACAGGACTTAGTAGCGCCCCAGTACTTC. Based on the CDR3 plus reference TRBV28 and TRBJ2-5, the full variable domain is DVKVTQSSRYLVKRTGEKVFLECVQDMDHENMFWYRQDPGLGLRLIYFSYDVKMKEKGDIPEGYSVSREKKERFSLILESASTNQTSMYLCASSSGQDLVAPQYFGPGTRLLVL.

The CDR3: CASSSRAGAGANVLTF. CDR3 nucleotide sequence: TGTGCCAGCAGCTCCCGAGCGGGGGCCGGGGCCAACGTCCTGACTTTC. V and J are TRBV7-2 and TRBJ2-6, with 8 bases lining up with TRBD2. The J segment lost 4 bases and the V segment lost 4 bases, leaving 6 bases of the junction unmatched. This CDR3 has 16 amino acids. Germline CDR1 reads SGHTA; CDR2 reads FQGNSA.